This T cell receptor (beta chain) was obtained from a study of T cells after yellow fever vaccination. The study's findings and limits: Weaker, the secondary response peaked sooner, at day 5 versus 15.

The CDR3 sequence is 14 residues long. TCRdb recomputed calls from the 5' RACE reads with MiXCR, one row per CDR3 protein. The table includes 310,000 or so distinct CDR3 sequences, less than 4.5% detected once. This clonotype came up many times. What it recognizes is unknown. The sequencing here drew on PBMCs, taken on the day of the yellow fever booster vaccination. The sequence derives from a man younger than 35 who received the YFV17D yellow fever vaccine. J is TRBJ1-5 and V is TRBV21-1. TRBV21-1 is deemed a pseudogene. CDR3 DNA: TGTGCCAGCTCCGAGCGGGGAGGTAATCAGCCCCAGCATTTT. The encoded protein is CASSERGGNQPQHF.